This T cell receptor beta chain was sequenced during a study of beta chain features in type 1 diabetes. Across the whole study: Patients and healthy donors were similar in age, gender and cell yields. Study-wide results and caveats: All four CD4+ subsets of Type 1 diabetes patients contained TCRB CDR3s that were moderately but significantly shorter.

This clone was found a few times. Antigen specificity is unknown. This CDR3 has 13 residues. In germline, CDR1 is SNHLY, CDR2 FYNNEI. J gave up 10 bases and V 3 bases, and 3 bases lay outside the gene matches. Sequencing targeted expressed TCRB transcripts, as all isolated RNA had been reverse transcribed. Clones were sequenced by immunoSEQ multiplex PCR, and TCRdb holds only the in-frame ones, with some missing. In the table there are roughly 700,000 clones, around an eighth of which are singletons. Averaging about 116 mL, one heparinised blood draw came from each individual donor. The gene calls are TRBV2 and TRBJ1-6, with 7 positions matching TRBD1. The clonotype was recovered from a man aged 18 to 30 with type 1 diabetes. Sequencing used naive CD4+ T cells from blood. The CDR3: CASSDRGRSPLHF. For the CDR3, the DNA is TGTGCCAGCAGTGATAGGGGGCGATCACCCCTCCACTTT. The full variable domain, with the rest looked up from reference TRBV2 and TRBJ1-6, is EPEVTQTPSHQVTQMGQEVILRCVPISNHLYFYWYRQILGQKVEFLVSFYNNEISEKSEIFDDQFSVERPDGSNFTLKIRSTKLEDSAMYFCASSDRGRSPLHFGNGTRLTVT.